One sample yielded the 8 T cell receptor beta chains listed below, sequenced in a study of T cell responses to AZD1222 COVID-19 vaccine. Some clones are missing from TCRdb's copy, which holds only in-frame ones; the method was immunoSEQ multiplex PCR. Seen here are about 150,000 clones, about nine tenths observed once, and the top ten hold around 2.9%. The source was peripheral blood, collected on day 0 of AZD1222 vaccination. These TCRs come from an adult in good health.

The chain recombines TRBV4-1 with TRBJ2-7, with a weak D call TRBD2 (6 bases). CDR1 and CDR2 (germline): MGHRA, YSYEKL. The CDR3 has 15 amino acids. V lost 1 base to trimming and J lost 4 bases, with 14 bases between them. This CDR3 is CASSQASGERYEQYF. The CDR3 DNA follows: TGCGCCAGCAGCCAAGCCTCGGGAGAGAGGTACGAGCAGTACTTC.

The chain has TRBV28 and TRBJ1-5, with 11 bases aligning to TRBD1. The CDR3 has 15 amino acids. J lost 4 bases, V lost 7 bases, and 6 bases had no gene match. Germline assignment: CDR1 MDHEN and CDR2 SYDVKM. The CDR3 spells CASTGQGGGNQPQHF. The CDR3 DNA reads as TGTGCCAGCACGGGACAGGGGGGAGGAAATCAGCCCCAGCATTTT.

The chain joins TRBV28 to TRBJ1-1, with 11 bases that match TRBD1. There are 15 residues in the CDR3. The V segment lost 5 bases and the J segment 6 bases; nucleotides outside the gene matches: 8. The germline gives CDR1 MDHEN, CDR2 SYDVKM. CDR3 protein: CASSPSDRGLSEAFF. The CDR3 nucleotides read TGTGCCAGCAGTCCCTCGGACAGGGGGCTTTCTGAAGCTTTCTTT.

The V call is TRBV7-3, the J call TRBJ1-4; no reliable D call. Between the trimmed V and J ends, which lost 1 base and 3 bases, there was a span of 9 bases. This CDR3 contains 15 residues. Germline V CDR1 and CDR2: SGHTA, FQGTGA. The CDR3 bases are TGTGCCAGCAGCTTAAGTTCTTCTCCTAATGAAAAACTGTTTTTT. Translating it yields CASSLSSSPNEKLFF.

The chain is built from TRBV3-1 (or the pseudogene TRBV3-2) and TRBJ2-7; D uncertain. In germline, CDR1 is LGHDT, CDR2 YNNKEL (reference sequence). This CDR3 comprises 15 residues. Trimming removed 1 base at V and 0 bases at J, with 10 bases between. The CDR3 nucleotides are TGTGCCAGCAGCCAAGGGCCGGACCCCTCCTACGAGCAGTACTTC. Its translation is CASSQGPDPSYEQYF.

The CDR3 reads CASSEGSSYEQYF. CDR3 in DNA: TGTGCCAGCAGTGAGGGGAGCTCCTACGAGCAGTACTTC. The chain employs TRBV12-3 or TRBV12-4 and TRBJ2-7; possibly TRBD1 or TRBD2 for D (5 bases each). The V end lost 5 bases, the J end lost 0 bases, and 8 bases lay between the germline ends. The CDR3 runs 13 residues.

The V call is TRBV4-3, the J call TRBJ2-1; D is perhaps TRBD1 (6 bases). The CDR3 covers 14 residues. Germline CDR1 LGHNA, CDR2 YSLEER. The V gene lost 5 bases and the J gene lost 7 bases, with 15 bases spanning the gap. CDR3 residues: CASSTHTGRNEQFF. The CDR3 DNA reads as TGCGCCAGCAGCACTCATACAGGGCGTAATGAGCAGTTCTTC.

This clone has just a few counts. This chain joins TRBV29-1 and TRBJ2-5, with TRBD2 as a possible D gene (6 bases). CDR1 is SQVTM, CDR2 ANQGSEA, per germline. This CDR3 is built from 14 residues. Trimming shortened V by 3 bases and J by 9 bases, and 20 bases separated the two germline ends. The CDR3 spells CSVDNRPTTGAQYF. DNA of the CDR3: TGCAGCGTTGATAACAGGCCCACGACGGGGGCCCAGTACTTC.